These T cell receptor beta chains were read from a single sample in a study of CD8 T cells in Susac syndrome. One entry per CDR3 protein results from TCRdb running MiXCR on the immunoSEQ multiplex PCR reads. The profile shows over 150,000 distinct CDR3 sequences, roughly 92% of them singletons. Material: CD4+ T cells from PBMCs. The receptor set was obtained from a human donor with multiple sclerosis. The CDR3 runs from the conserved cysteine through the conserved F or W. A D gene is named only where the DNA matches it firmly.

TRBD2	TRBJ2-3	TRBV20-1	TGCAGTGCCCCCCTCACTAGCGGGAGAAGGGGAGATACGCAGTATTTT	CSAPLTSGRRGDTQYF
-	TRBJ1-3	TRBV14	TGTGCCAGCAGCCCGACAGCTACTGGAAACACCATATATTTT	CASSPTATGNTIYF
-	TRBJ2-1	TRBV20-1	TGCAGTGCCGACCCGGGACTTGACAATGAGCAGTTCTTC	CSADPGLDNEQFF
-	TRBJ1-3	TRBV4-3	TGCGCCAGCAGAGAACAGGCCAGGGAAAACACCATATATTTT	CASREQARENTIYF
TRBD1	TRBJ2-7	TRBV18	TGTGCCAGCTCACCCCTACAGGGGGGAAGCTACGAGCAGTACTTC	CASSPLQGGSYEQYF
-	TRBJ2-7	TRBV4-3	TGCGCCAGCAGCCAAGATTTGAAGGGCGGCAACCTTTGGGAGCAGTACTTC	CASSQDLKGGNLWEQYF
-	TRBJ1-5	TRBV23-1	TGCGCCAGCAGTTGCCGGGACAATCTAAACTATCAGCCCCAGCATTTT	CASSCRDNLNYQPQHF
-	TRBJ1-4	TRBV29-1	TGCAGCGTTGAACCGACAGAAAAACTGTTTTTT	CSVEPTEKLFF
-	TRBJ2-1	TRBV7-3	TGTGCCAGCAGCTTAAAACACTCCCTCCTAGACAATGAGCAGTTCTTC	CASSLKHSLLDNEQFF
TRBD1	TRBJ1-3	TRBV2	TGTGCCAGCAGGGACAGGGGTTATCATGGAAACACCATATATTTT	CASRDRGYHGNTIYF
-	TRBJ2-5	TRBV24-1	TGTGCCACCCGACCACAGGGAGGAGAGACCCAGTACTTC	CATRPQGGETQYF
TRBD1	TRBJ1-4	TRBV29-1	TGCAGCGTTGCGAGGACAGGGAATGAAAAACTGTTTTTT	CSVARTGNEKLFF
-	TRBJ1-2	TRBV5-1	TGCGCCAGCAGCTTGGGGGCAGTCACCAATGGCTACACCTTC	CASSLGAVTNGYTF
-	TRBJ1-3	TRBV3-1	TGTGCCAGCAGCCAAGGGTATGGAAACACCATATATTTT	CASSQGYGNTIYF
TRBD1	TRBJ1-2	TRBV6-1	TGTGCCAGCAGTGAAAGGGACAGAGCTAACTATGGCTACACCTTC	CASSERDRANYGYTF
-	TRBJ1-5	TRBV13	TGTGCCAGCAGCTTAGGACGAGTTCAGCCCCAGCATTTT	CASSLGRVQPQHF
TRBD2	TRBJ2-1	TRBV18	TGTGCCAGCTCCTCGACTAGCGGGGAGTATGAGCAGTTCTTC	CASSSTSGEYEQFF